The subject of this entry is one T cell receptor beta chain. Its target antigen remains unknown. The sample holds no much larger clone one base away, and base qualities are not on file. The trial excluded patients who had a history of autoimmune disease or who were on systemic immunosuppression. Peripheral blood for TCR sequencing was collected from all dose cohorts at baseline, on cycle 4 day 1, and on cycle 7 day 1. The samples were drawn from a first-in-human, open-label, multicenter phase I dose-escalation trial of ivuxolimab. Adults with locally advanced or metastatic melanoma, renal cell, hepatocellular, or head and neck squamous cell carcinoma were enrolled in the trial. CD4+ and CD8+ T cells were sorted separately from peripheral blood before TCR sequencing. This specimen comes from a study of OX40 agonist ivuxolimab in advanced cancers. Broadly, across the study: Ivuxolimab was an agonistic, fully human IgG2 monoclonal antibody directed against OX40 (CD134), a costimulatory receptor. Intravenous ivuxolimab was administered to patients every 2 weeks at six dose levels: 0.01, 0.1, 0.3, 1.5, 3 and 10 mg/kg. Among the 52 dose-escalation patients, around 20 had hepatocellular carcinoma, some 15 melanoma, 9 renal cell carcinoma and 9 head and neck cancer. A male proportion of under 85% and a mean age of around 60 years, ranging from roughly 23 to 80, were recorded for the dose-escalation cohort. Prior anti-PD-1, anti-PD-L1 or anti-CTLA-4 therapy was permitted, and checkpoint inhibitors had been received by roughly 40% of dose-escalation patients. Partial responses occurred in three dose-escalation patients: two with cutaneous melanoma and one with hepatocellular carcinoma. The point of sequencing TCRbeta in the periphery was to test whether ivuxolimab changed TCR sequence diversity and drove clonal T-cell expansion. The paper describes the monotherapy dose-escalation part (N of about 52 patients) of the phase I trial of ivuxolimab.

To sequence the TCRbeta CDR3 region, genomic DNA was isolated from the sorted cells. TCRbeta CDR3 regions were sequenced using the immunoSEQ Assay. Imported from immuneACCESS, the table was reduced by TCRdb to in-frame sequences with V and J called. These copies leave out some clones; in studies compared against another copy, an unresolved V gene accounts for under half, and the cause of the remainder is not known. The sample yields tens of thousands of clones; over 90% were counted once. The ten biggest clones cover 8% to 13% of the sample. V is pared back by 10 bases and J by 5 bases, with 21 bases lying between the germline termini. The CDR3, from cysteine to phenylalanine, totals 15 residues. Here the CDR3 DNA is all that survives: 45 bases in frame from base 1. Taken from the germline V gene (reference sequence), the CDR1 and CDR2 loops are MNHEY and SMNVEV. Paper-wide results and their limitations: Low levels of normalized T-cell clonal expansion were also seen in some patients who did not respond. In the 0.1-3.0 mg/kg groups, partial responders had among the lowest normalized peripheral clonal expansion, particularly in CD8+ T cells. The antigen specificity of the clonally expanded peripheral T cells was not determined. On average, CD8+ T cells showed more expanded clones than CD4+ T cells after ivuxolimab. At doses of 0.1 to 3.0 mg/kg, clonal expansion of both CD4+ and CD8+ T cells in blood was seen between baseline and week 6.

The sequenced sample was CD4+ or CD8+ T cells sorted from blood, obtained in a trial of the OX40 agonist ivuxolimab. This chain joins TRBV27 to TRBJ2-1, with TRBD2 tentatively as D gene (6 bases match). The sequence came from an adult with an advanced solid tumor such as melanoma, head and neck, liver or kidney cancer. Here the CDR3 is given as CATLVVRGGNNEQFF. The sequenced DNA: TGTGCCACTCTCGTAGTCCGCGGAGGGAACAATGAGCAGTTCTTC.